Reported below is one T cell receptor (beta chain). Measured with immunoSEQ multiplex PCR; TCRdb has only the in-frame clones, and not every one. Seen here are about 2.1 million clones, approximately 92% observed once, and the top ten hold around 1.8%. This specimen comes from a study of shared clonotypes between healthy human individuals. As for the study in general: Per donor, CD8 memory used one plate, CD8 naive used two, CD4 memory used three and CD4 naive used three.

CD8 cells regarded as naive lacked CD45RO, were positively chosen for CCR7, and omitted terminally differentiated effector memory CD45RA+ cells. The CDR3 totals 15 residues. Trimming at V came to 6 bases and at J to 6 bases, leaving 10 bases not matched to a gene. Looked up from germline, CDR1 is KGHSH and CDR2 is LQKENI. The rearrangement links TRBV18 to TRBJ2-1, with 8 bases fitting TRBD1. Specimen: naive CD8+ T cells from PBMCs. This clonotype was obtained from a young man in good health. Some clones in this sample may be carry-over from other donors' samples. The CDR3 nucleotides are TGTGCCAGCTCCCCGGACAGGGAAGTAGGCAATGAGCAGTTCTTC. It is translated as CASSPDREVGNEQFF.